The 11 T cell receptor beta chains listed next were all sequenced from one sample in a study of T cells in Graves' hyperthyroidism and ophthalmopathy. TCR beta CDR3 region amplification was performed from RNA transcripts. The study used the HTBI primer set for a first-round RT-PCR of the TCR CDR3. One entry per CDR3 protein, called by TCRdb with MiXCR from the multiplex PCR reads. Among hundreds of thousands of distinct CDR3 sequences listed, approximately 13% were seen once. The sequenced sample was blood. The receptors stem from a woman in her thirties with Graves' hyperthyroidism that later progressed to Graves' ophthalmopathy.

The chain has TRBV6-1 and TRBJ1-1; D is undetermined. The CDR3 extends over 13 amino acids. Germline CDR1 reads MNHNS; CDR2 reads SASEGT. Trimming left V 6 bases short and J 1 base short, with 9 bases between. The chain's CDR3 is CASSSDWNTEAFF. Here the CDR3 DNA reads TGTGCCAGCAGCTCTGACTGGAACACTGAAGCTTTCTTT.

This clonotype has ten or more counts. The J gene is TRBJ1-4, the V gene TRBV10-3; possible D gene TRBD1, 5 bases. The CDR3 is made up of 16 amino acids. Germline-derived CDR1 and CDR2 are ENHRY and SYGVKD. V was trimmed by 1 base and J by 3 bases, leaving 12 bases between them. For the CDR3, the DNA is TGTGCCATCAGTGAGTTGCGGTCAGGGCCTAATGAAAAACTGTTTTTT. As protein: CAISELRSGPNEKLFF.

This clonotype was seen more than once but under ten times. J is TRBJ2-7 and V is TRBV10-2; the match to TRBD1 covers 7 bases. The CDR3 contains 13 residues. Germline trimming cut 5 bases from V and 5 bases from J; bases unmatched to any gene: 6. Germline values: CDR1 WSHSY, CDR2 SAAADI. CDR3 sequence: CASSRQGSNEQYF. CDR3 nucleotides: TGCGCCAGCAGTCGACAGGGATCTAACGAGCAGTACTTC.

Only one count was recorded for this clonotype. This may come from a read error, since a much larger clone is one base off. The chain uses TRBV7-3 and TRBJ2-1; TRBD1 aligns across 8 bases. CDR3 length equals 13 residues. Trimming cost V 8 bases and J 9 bases; bases outside gene matches: 9. CDR1 is SGHTA and CDR2 is FQGTGA in the germline V gene. The CDR3 DNA follows: TGTGCCAGCGGACCGGGACAGGACAGTGAGCAGTTCTTC. Its protein is CASGPGQDSEQFF.

J is TRBJ2-1 and V is TRBV7-3, with a possible D match to TRBD1 (5 bases). Per the germline V gene, CDR1 is SGHTA and CDR2 is FQGTGA. The CDR3 is 12 residues long. V dropped 4 bases and J dropped 6 bases, with 7 bases sitting between them. CDR3 region: CASSSQGNEQFF. DNA for the CDR3: TGTGCCAGCAGCTCGCAGGGCAATGAGCAGTTCTTC.

This sequence joins TRBV5-1 and TRBJ1-1, with 7 bases identical to TRBD1. CDR1 and CDR2 (germline): SGHRS, YFSETQ. The CDR3 is 15 residues long. With V trimmed by 0 bases and J by 4 bases, 6 bases remained unmatched. The CDR3 protein is CASSLEAGGGTEAFF. The CDR3 DNA reads TGCGCCAGCAGCTTGGAGGCAGGGGGAGGCACTGAAGCTTTCTTT.

This clonotype came up many times. The chain links TRBV6-5 to TRBJ2-7; 9 nucleotides agree with TRBD2. The CDR3 spans 16 residues. Germline CDR1 is MNHEY and CDR2 is SVGAGI. V shed 7 bases, J shed 2 bases, and the junction held 12 bases outside the gene matches. The CDR3 loop is CASTLAGLAPTYEQYF. For the CDR3, the DNA is TGTGCCAGCACCCTTGCTGGACTAGCGCCTACCTACGAGCAGTACTTC.

In its sample, this clonotype was seen many times. The gene calls are TRBV28 and TRBJ1-5; unclear D gene. The CDR3 runs to 16 residues. V lost 2 bases and J lost 2, with 13 bases in between. Germline CDR1 is MDHEN and CDR2 is SYDVKM. In DNA form, the CDR3 reads TGTGCCAGCAGTTTAGTCACAGACTACGGCAATCAGCCCCAGCATTTT. Its translation is CASSLVTDYGNQPQHF.

This clonotype has ten or more counts. J is TRBJ2-3 and V is TRBV11-3; 9 bases agree with TRBD1. The V segment lost 4 bases and the J segment 2 bases; nucleotides outside the gene matches: 4. The CDR3 is 15 residues long. Germline loops: CDR1 SGHNT, CDR2 YENEEA. The CDR3 DNA sequence: TGTGCCAGCAGCTCCACAGGGGGCTTCACAGATACGCAGTATTTT. It translates to CASSSTGGFTDTQYF.

The chain couples TRBV7-2 to TRBJ2-7, with D hard to call. V dropped 5 bases and J dropped 5 bases, with 16 bases sitting between them. Germline V CDR1 and CDR2: SGHTA, FQGNSA. This CDR3 has 14 amino acids. CDR3 coding DNA: TGTGCCAGCAGCGCTTTTCCGGCGACCCACGAGCAGTACTTC. Encoded protein: CASSAFPATHEQYF.

This clonotype has a count of ten or more. The chain employs TRBV20-1 and TRBJ2-2; TRBD2 agrees at 9 bases. Germline loops: CDR1 DFQATT, CDR2 SNEGSKA (reference sequence). Trimming removed 1 base from V and 5 bases from J; junction bases left unmatched: 5. The CDR3 loop spans 15 amino acids. CDR3 residues: CSARGLAAQTGELFF. DNA of the CDR3: TGCAGTGCTAGAGGACTAGCGGCTCAGACCGGGGAGCTGTTTTTT.